These 22 T cell receptor beta chains originate from one sample sequenced in a study of control samples from healthy donors and cancer patients. The table came from immunoSEQ multiplex PCR; TCRdb's copy has only in-frame clones and leaves some out. Of 130,000 to 150,000 clones listed, roughly nine tenths were seen once; the top ten hold roughly 9%. The specimen was blood. These receptors were obtained from a woman aged 30 to 39 in good health.

The rearrangement links TRBV6-5 to TRBJ1-6; 10 positions agree with TRBD1. The CDR3 totals 15 residues. Germline assignment: CDR1 MNHEY and CDR2 SVGAGI. V was pared by 4 bases and J by 3 bases, with 0 bases of the junction left unmatched. The CDR3: CASSWTGGYNSPLHF. The CDR3 DNA is TGTGCCAGCAGTTGGACAGGGGGCTATAATTCACCCCTCCACTTT.

The chain has TRBV6-2 or TRBV6-3 and TRBJ1-2, with 9 bases matching TRBD1. Germline V gene lookup returns CDR1 MNHEY and CDR2 SVGEGT. After removal of 0 bases from V and 1 base from J, the junction contained 3 bases not matched to a gene. The CDR3 spans 16 residues. Written as DNA, the CDR3 is TGTGCCAGCAGTTACTCGCCGGGACAGGGTAACTATGGCTACACCTTC. Translated: CASSYSPGQGNYGYTF.

V is TRBV5-1 and J is TRBJ1-4, with 8 positions matching TRBD1. The CDR3 consists of 14 residues. J gave up 8 bases and V 6 bases, and 9 bases lay outside the gene matches. Germline CDR1 and CDR2: SGHRS and YFSETQ. CDR3 residues: CASTPGGADEKLFF. The CDR3, as DNA: TGCGCCAGCACACCAGGGGGCGCCGACGAAAAACTGTTTTTT.

The chain joins TRBV3-1 (or the pseudogene TRBV3-2) to TRBJ2-1; D is ambiguous. The V and J ends lost 4 bases and 10 bases respectively, with 17 bases between them. Germline V gives CDR1 LGHDT, CDR2 YNNKEL (reference sequence). The CDR3 is 14 residues long. The CDR3 is CASSLLVGTAEQFF. CDR3 bases: TGTGCCAGCAGCCTTCTGGTGGGCACAGCAGAGCAGTTCTTC.

The V call is TRBV5-6, the J call TRBJ1-1; D gene ambiguous. The V gene's germline CDR1 is SGHDT and CDR2 YYEEEE. Between the trimmed V and J ends, which lost 7 bases and 1 base, there was a span of 11 bases. The CDR3 runs to 13 residues. As DNA, the CDR3 is TGTGCCAGCTTCCCCGGAGGGAACACTGAAGCTTTCTTT. Translated, it gives CASFPGGNTEAFF.

The rearrangement uses TRBV18 and TRBJ1-1; D may be TRBD1 (6 bases). Trimming took off 0 bases at V and 2 bases at J, with 16 bases between the two ends. The germline CDR1 and CDR2 sequences are KGHSH and LQKENI. The CDR3 has 17 residues. CDR3 nucleotides: TGTGCCAGCTCACCACCGGGGGGTAGAGGGACAAACACTGAAGCTTTCTTT. It specifies CASSPPGGRGTNTEAFF.

The gene calls are TRBV4-2 and TRBJ1-1; D is undetermined. Germline V CDR1 and CDR2: LGHNA, YNFKEQ. The V end was cut by 2 bases, the J end by 6 bases, with 16 bases between. CDR3 length: 15 amino acids. CDR3 protein: CASSQFSSGGPEAFF. The DNA for the CDR3 is TGTGCCAGCAGCCAATTTTCCTCGGGAGGCCCTGAAGCTTTCTTT.

The chain combines TRBV5-4 with TRBJ2-7; 7 nucleotides agree with TRBD2. Trimming at V came to 4 bases and at J to 2 bases, leaving 12 bases not matched to a gene. Germline V gene sequence: CDR1 SGHNT, CDR2 YYREEE (reference sequence). The CDR3 spans 16 residues. CDR3 DNA: TGTGCCAGCAGCGCGGCCGCAGGGACTACAACCTACGAGCAGTACTTC. Translated, it gives CASSAAAGTTTYEQYF.

The rearrangement links TRBV18 to TRBJ1-5; D is uncertain. The length of the CDR3 is 15 residues. The V and J ends lost 5 bases and 0 bases respectively, with 11 bases between them. CDR1 is KGHSH and CDR2 is LQKENI in the germline V gene. The DNA of the CDR3 is TGTGCCAGCTCATCGAATAGATATAGCAATCAGCCCCAGCATTTT. Translated, it gives CASSSNRYSNQPQHF.

The chain couples TRBV4-2 to TRBJ2-1; 11 nucleotides agree with TRBD2. Germline V lookup: CDR1 LGHNA, CDR2 YNFKEQ. The length of the CDR3 is 16 residues. V shed 2 bases, J shed 3 bases, and the junction held 3 bases outside the gene matches. Here the CDR3 DNA reads TGTGCCAGCAGCCAACCCGGGACTAGCGGCTACAATGAGCAGTTCTTC. Encoded protein: CASSQPGTSGYNEQFF.

The V and J genes are TRBV30 and TRBJ1-5, with 9 positions matching TRBD1. Germline V gene data show CDR1 as GTSNPN and CDR2 as SVGIG (reference sequence). This CDR3 has 14 amino acids. The V segment lost 4 bases and the J segment 7 bases; nucleotides outside the gene matches: 8. Here the CDR3 reads CAWTTGGSGQPQHF. CDR3 sequence (DNA): TGTGCCTGGACTACAGGGGGCTCAGGGCAGCCCCAGCATTTT.

The chain is built from TRBV2 and TRBJ1-6; 7 bases are shared with TRBD1. Germline-derived CDR1 and CDR2 are SNHLY and FYNNEI. The V segment lost 4 bases and the J segment 10 bases; nucleotides outside the gene matches: 10. The length of the CDR3 is 15 residues. The CDR3, as DNA: TGTGCCAGCAGTGGAGGGACAGCCTCACAGTCACCCCTCCACTTT. Encoded protein: CASSGGTASQSPLHF.

The chain uses TRBV5-1 and TRBJ1-5, with 9 bases that match TRBD1. J lost 2 bases, V lost 0 bases, and 0 bases had no gene match. Germline values: CDR1 SGHRS, CDR2 YFSETQ. This CDR3 spans 15 amino acids. The CDR3 is CASSLGTGGNQPQHF. CDR3 sequence (DNA): TGCGCCAGCAGCTTGGGGACAGGGGGCAATCAGCCCCAGCATTTT.

This chain links TRBV7-9 with TRBJ2-7; 7 bases map to TRBD2. Per germline, CDR1 SEHNR and CDR2 FQNEAQ (reference sequence). The CDR3 contains 15 residues. V shed 6 bases, J shed 6 bases, and the junction held 14 bases outside the gene matches. This CDR3 is CASRRKGAGLSEQYF. The CDR3 nucleotides are TGTGCCAGCAGGAGAAAGGGAGCGGGACTTTCCGAGCAGTACTTC.

The chain links TRBV7-3 to TRBJ1-1; no definite D call. The V end lost 0 bases, the J end lost 3 bases, and 11 bases lay between the germline ends. The length of the CDR3 is 15 residues. Per the germline V gene, CDR1 is SGHTA and CDR2 is FQGTGA. CDR3 DNA sequence: TGTGCCAGCAGCTTAACTCCCGGGGAGCACACTGAAGCTTTCTTT. Translating it yields CASSLTPGEHTEAFF.

This chain connects TRBV3-1 (or the pseudogene TRBV3-2) to TRBJ1-1; D not resolved. Trimming cost V 4 bases and J 6 bases, with 21 bases left between them. The length of the CDR3 is 16 residues. The germline V gene encodes CDR1 LGHDT and CDR2 YNNKEL (reference sequence). Here the CDR3 reads CASSPAGQPPGAEAFF. The CDR3 bases are TGTGCCAGCAGCCCAGCCGGCCAACCCCCCGGGGCTGAAGCTTTCTTT.

The V and J genes are TRBV7-2 and TRBJ2-7; TRBD2 is a possible D gene (6 bases). Trimming shortened V by 5 bases and J by 2 bases, and 16 bases separated the two germline ends. The CDR3 length is 15 residues. Germline V lookup: CDR1 SGHTA, CDR2 FQGNSA. This chain's CDR3 is CASSPTPGSTYEQYF. DNA for the CDR3: TGTGCCAGCAGCCCCACTCCCGGGAGTACCTACGAGCAGTACTTC.

The chain couples TRBV11-2 to TRBJ1-3, with a possible D match to TRBD1 (6 bases). The ends were cut back, 5 bases at V and 4 bases at J, with 9 bases in the middle. The CDR3 runs 13 residues. CDR1 is SGHAT, CDR2 FQNNGV, per germline. CDR3: CASSRGGGNTIYF. The CDR3 bases are TGTGCCAGCAGCCGGGGGGGCGGAAACACCATATATTTT.

The chain recombines TRBV7-8 with TRBJ2-1, with 7 bases identical to TRBD2. The germline CDR1 and CDR2 sequences are SGHVS and FQNEAQ. The CDR3 totals 16 residues. V trimming: 5 bases; J trimming: 0 bases; junction bases outside the gene matches: 7. The CDR3 region has the DNA TGTGCCAGCAGCCCTACCGGGACTACCTCCTACAATGAGCAGTTCTTC. Amino acid sequence: CASSPTGTTSYNEQFF.

The rearrangement joins TRBV5-4 to TRBJ2-5; 11 bases match TRBD2. CDR3 length: 17 residues. The V and J ends lost 0 bases and 5 bases, in that order; junction bases with no gene match: 9. Germline values: CDR1 SGHNT, CDR2 YYREEE (reference sequence). The CDR3 protein is CASSLEVSSSGRETQYF. CDR3 sequence (DNA): TGTGCCAGCAGCTTGGAGGTTTCATCTAGCGGGAGGGAGACCCAGTACTTC. The full variable domain, with the rest looked up from reference TRBV5-4 and TRBJ2-5, is ETGVTQSPTHLIKTRGQQVTLRCSSQSGHNTVSWYQQALGQGPQFIFQYYREEENGRGNFPPRFSGLQFPNYSSELNVNALELDDSALYLCASSLEVSSSGRETQYFGPGTRLLVL.

The J gene is TRBJ2-7, the V gene TRBV9, with D maybe TRBD2 (5 bases). The germline V and J ends were trimmed by 3 bases and 0 bases, with 13 bases remaining between them. The germline V gene encodes CDR1 SGDLS and CDR2 YYNGEE. The CDR3 contains 15 residues. The CDR3 loop is CASSAASGYSYEQYF. CDR3 DNA: TGTGCCAGCAGCGCAGCGAGCGGATACTCCTACGAGCAGTACTTC.

This sequence joins TRBV19 and TRBJ1-2; 7 positions match TRBD1. The J segment lost 5 bases and the V segment lost 3 bases, leaving 9 bases of the junction unmatched. Germline V gene lookup returns CDR1 LNHDA and CDR2 SQIVND (reference sequence). The CDR3 runs to 15 residues. CDR3 sequence reads: CASSISGTDAYGYTF. The CDR3 region has the DNA TGTGCCAGTAGTATCTCCGGGACAGACGCTTATGGCTACACCTTC.